The clone carrying this T cell receptor (beta chain) was recorded once. This entry is derived from a study of cytomegalovirus exposure and HLA in healthy donors. The J segment lost 6 bases and the V segment lost 0 bases, leaving 5 bases of the junction unmatched. From germline, CDR1 is LNHNV and CDR2 YYDKDF (reference sequence). The CDR3 totals 15 residues. The PCR ran on 60 Vbeta and 13 Jbeta primers. The table came from immunoSEQ multiplex PCR; TCRdb's copy has only in-frame clones and leaves some out. The data contain around 300,000 clones, 70% to 90% of them singletons. The sequence came from a woman aged 40 to 50 in good health and CMV-seropositive. The source material was PBMCs. The chain carries TRBV15 and TRBJ2-1; TRBD2 matches 7 bases. The CDR3 reads CATSRDLREVNEQFF. The CDR3 region has the DNA TGTGCCACCAGCAGAGATCTTCGGGAGGTCAATGAGCAGTTCTTC.